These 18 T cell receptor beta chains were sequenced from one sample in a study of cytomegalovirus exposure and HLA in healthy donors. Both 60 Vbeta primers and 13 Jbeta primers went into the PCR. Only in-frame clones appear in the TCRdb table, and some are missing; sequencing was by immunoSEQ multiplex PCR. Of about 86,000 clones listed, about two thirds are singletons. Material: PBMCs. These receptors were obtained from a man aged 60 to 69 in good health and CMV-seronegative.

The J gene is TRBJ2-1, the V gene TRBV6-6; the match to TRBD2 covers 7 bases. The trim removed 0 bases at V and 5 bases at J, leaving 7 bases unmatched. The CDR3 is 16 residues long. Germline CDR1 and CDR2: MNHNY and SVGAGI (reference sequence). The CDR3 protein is CASSYSRGAGDNEQFF. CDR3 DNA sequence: TGTGCCAGCAGTTACTCCCGAGGGGCGGGGGACAATGAGCAGTTCTTC.

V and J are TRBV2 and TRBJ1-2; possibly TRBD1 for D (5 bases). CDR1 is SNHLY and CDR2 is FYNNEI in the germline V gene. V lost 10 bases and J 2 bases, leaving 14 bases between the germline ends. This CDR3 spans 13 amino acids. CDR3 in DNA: TGTGCCAATCGGGGGACCGAGAACTATGGCTACACCTTC. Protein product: CANRGTENYGYTF.

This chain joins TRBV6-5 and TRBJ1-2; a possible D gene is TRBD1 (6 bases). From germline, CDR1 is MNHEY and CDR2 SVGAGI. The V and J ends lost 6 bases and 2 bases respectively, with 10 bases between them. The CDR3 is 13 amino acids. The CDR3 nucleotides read TGTGCCAGCAGCACACAGGGAAACTATGGCTACACCTTC. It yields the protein CASSTQGNYGYTF.

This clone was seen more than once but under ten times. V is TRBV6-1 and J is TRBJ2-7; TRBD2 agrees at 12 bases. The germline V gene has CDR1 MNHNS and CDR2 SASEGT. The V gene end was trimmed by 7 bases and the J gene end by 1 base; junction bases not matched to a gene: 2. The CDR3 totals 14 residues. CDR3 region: CASTGTSGSYEQYF. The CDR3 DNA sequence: TGTGCCAGCACCGGGACTAGCGGGTCCTACGAGCAGTACTTC.

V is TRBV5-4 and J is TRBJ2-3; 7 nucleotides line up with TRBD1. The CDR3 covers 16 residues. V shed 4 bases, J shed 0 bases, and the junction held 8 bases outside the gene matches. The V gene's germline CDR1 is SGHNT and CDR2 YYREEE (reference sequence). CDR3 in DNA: TGTGCCAGCAGCACTTACAGGGGCCTCAGCACAGATACGCAGTATTTT. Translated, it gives CASSTYRGLSTDTQYF.

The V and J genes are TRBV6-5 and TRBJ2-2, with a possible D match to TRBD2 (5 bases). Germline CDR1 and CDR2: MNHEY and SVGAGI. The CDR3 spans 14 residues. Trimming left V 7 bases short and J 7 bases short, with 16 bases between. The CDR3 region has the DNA TGTGCCAGCACCCAGGCGGTTGCGGGCGGGGAGCTGTTTTTT. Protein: CASTQAVAGGELFF.

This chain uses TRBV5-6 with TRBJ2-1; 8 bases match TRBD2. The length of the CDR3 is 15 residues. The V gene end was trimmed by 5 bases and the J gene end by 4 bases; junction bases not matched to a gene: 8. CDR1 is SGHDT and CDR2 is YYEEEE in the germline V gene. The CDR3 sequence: CASSQGLAGYNEQFF. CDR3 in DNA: TGTGCCAGCAGTCAGGGGCTAGCGGGTTACAATGAGCAGTTCTTC.

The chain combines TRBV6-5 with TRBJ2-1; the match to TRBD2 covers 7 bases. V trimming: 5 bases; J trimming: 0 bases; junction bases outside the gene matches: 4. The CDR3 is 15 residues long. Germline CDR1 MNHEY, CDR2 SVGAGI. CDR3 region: CASSTIAGSYNEQFF. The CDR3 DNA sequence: TGTGCCAGCAGTACCATAGCGGGCTCCTACAATGAGCAGTTCTTC.

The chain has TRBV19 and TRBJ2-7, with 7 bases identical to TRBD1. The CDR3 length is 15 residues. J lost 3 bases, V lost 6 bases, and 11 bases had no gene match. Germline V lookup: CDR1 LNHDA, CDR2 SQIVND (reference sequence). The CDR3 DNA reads TGTGCCAGTAGCCCCTCCGACAGGGCCGACTACGAGCAGTACTTC. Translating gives CASSPSDRADYEQYF.

Here the CDR3 reads CASSTRDRDEQYF. The CDR3 DNA reads TGTGCCAGCAGCACTAGGGACAGGGACGAGCAGTACTTC. The chain combines TRBV7-2 with TRBJ2-7; 9 positions match TRBD1. Losses at the gene ends were 5 bases for V and 5 bases for J; bases not matched to a gene: 4. The CDR3 spans 13 residues. Germline loops: CDR1 SGHTA, CDR2 FQGNSA.

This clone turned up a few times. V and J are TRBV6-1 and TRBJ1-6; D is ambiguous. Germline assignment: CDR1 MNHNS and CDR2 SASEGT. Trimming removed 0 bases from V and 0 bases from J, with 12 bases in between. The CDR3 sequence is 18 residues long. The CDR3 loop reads CASSEALGLRSYNSPLHF. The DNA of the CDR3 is TGTGCCAGCAGTGAAGCGCTAGGACTCCGCTCCTATAATTCACCCCTCCACTTT.

CDR3 sequence (DNA): TGTGCCAGTAGGCGCGGGGGGGCCCGGAATGAGCAGTTCTTC. This sequence encodes CASRRGGARNEQFF. V is TRBV19 and J is TRBJ2-1; TRBD2 matches 9 bases. This CDR3 comprises 14 residues. Unmatched junction bases numbered 7, after V lost 6 bases and J lost 7 bases. Germline CDR1 and CDR2: LNHDA and SQIVND (reference sequence).

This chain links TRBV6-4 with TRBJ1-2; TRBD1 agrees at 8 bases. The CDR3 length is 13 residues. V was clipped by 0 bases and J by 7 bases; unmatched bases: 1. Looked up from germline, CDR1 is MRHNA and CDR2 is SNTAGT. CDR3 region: CASSDSGTGGYTF. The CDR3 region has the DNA TGTGCCAGCAGTGACTCCGGGACAGGTGGCTACACCTTC.

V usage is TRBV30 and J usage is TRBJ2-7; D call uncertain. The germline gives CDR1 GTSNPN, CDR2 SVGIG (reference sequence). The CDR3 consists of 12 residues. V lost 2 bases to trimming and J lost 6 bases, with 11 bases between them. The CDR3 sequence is CAWSPGRVEQYF. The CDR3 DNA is TGTGCCTGGAGTCCCGGTCGCGTCGAGCAGTACTTC. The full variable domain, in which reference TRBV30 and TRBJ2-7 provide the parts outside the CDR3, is SQTIHQWPATLVQPVGSPLSLECTVEGTSNPNLYWYRQAAGRGLQLLFYSVGIGQISSEVPQNLSASRPQDRQFILSSKKLLLSDSGFYLCAWSPGRVEQYFGPGTRLTVT.

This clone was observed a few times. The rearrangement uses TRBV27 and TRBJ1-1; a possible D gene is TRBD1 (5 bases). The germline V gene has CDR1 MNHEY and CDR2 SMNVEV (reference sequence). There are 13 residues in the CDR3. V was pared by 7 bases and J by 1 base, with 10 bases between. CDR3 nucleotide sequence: TGTGCCAGCATGGGGCCCGCGAACACTGAAGCTTTCTTT. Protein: CASMGPANTEAFF.

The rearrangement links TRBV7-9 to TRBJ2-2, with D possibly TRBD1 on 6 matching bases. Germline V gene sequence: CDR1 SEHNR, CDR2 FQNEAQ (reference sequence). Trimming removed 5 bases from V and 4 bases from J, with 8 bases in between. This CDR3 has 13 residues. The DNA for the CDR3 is TGTGCCAGCAGCCTGGACAGCACCGGGGAGCTGTTTTTT. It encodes CASSLDSTGELFF.

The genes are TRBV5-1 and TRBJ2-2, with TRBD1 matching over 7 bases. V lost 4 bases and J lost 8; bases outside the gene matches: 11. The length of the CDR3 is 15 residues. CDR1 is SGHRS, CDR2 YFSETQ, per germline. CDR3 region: CASSPRQGPVGELFF. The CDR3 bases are TGCGCCAGCAGCCCCCGACAGGGCCCTGTAGGGGAGCTGTTTTTT.

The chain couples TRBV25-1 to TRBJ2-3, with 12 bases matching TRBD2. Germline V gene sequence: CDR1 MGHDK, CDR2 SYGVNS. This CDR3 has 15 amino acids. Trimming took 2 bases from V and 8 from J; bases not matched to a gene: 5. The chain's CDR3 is CASSELLAGGVTQYF. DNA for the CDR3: TGTGCCAGCAGTGAACTTCTAGCGGGAGGGGTTACGCAGTATTTT.